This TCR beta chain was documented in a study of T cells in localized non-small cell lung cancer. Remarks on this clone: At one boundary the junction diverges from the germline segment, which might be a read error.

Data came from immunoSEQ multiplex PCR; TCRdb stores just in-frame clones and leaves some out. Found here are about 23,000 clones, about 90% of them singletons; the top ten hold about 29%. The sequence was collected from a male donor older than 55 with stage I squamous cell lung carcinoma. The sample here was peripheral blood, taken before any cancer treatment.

The CDR3 DNA reads as TGTGCTAGCAGCCCATCAGGGGGCGTCTACAATGAGCAGTTCTTC. Translation: CASSPSGGVYNEQFF. This sequence joins TRBV7-7 and TRBJ2-1, with 8 nucleotides matching TRBD1. Per germline, CDR1 SSHAT and CDR2 FNYEAQ (reference sequence). The length of the CDR3 is 15 residues. The whole variable domain, remainder taken from reference TRBV7-7 and TRBJ2-1, is GAGVSQSPRYKVTKRGQDVTLRCDPISSHATLYWYQQALGQGPEFLTYFNYEAQPDKSGLPSDRFSAERPEGSISTLTIQRTEQRDSAMYRCASSPSGGVYNEQFFGPGTRLTVL.